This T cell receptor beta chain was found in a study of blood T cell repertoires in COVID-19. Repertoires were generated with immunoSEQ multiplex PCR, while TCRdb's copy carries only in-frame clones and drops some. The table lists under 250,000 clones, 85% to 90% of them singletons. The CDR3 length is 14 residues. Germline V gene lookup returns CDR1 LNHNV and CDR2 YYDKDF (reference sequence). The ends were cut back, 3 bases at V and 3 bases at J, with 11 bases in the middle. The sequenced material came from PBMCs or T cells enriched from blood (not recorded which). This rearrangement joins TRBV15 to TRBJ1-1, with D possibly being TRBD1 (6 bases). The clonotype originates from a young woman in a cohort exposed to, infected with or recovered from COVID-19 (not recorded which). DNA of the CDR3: TGTGCCACCAGCAGGCAGGGGCTGGACACTGAAGCTTTCTTT. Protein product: CATSRQGLDTEAFF.